This TCR beta chain derives from a study of vaccination and CD4 T cells after COVID-19. The CDR3 has 14 amino acids. The V end was cut by 2 bases, the J end by 5 bases, with 9 bases between. Note on this clonotype: The antigen remains unidentified.

The Oncomine TCR Beta short-read assay sequenced DNA from cultured CD4+ T cells. Using its own MiXCR run on the PCR reads, TCRdb lists one record per CDR3 protein. The sample comprises about 3,500 distinct CDR3 sequences, under 20% of which are singletons, and approximately 30% rests with the top ten. Treatment described: approximately nine-day PBMC culture with coronavirus spike peptide pools or control peptides (ViraFEST assay). Isolation of CD4+ T cells by negative selection took place after ten to eleven days of culture. The TCR comes from a human donor who had recovered from COVID-19. The sequenced sample was CD4+ T cells from blood, cultured in vitro. The gene calls are TRBV12-3 or TRBV12-4 and TRBJ2-2; TRBD2 might be the D (7 bases). For the CDR3, the DNA is TGTGCCAGCAGTTTAAGGGGGGGAACCGGGGAGCTGTTTTTT. Protein: CASSLRGGTGELFF.